The 14 T cell receptor beta chains below were found in one sample sequenced in a study of identifying expanded T cells in peripheral blood. Data came from immunoSEQ multiplex PCR; TCRdb stores just in-frame clones and leaves some out. This sample carries 95,000 to 100,000 clones, roughly 89% of them seen once, and the ten largest clones take about 18%. Sequencing was carried out using blood. The receptors here all came from a person aged 18 to 75 in good health.

The gene calls are TRBV9 and TRBJ2-7; tentative D call: TRBD1 (6 bases). Germline V gene data show CDR1 as SGDLS and CDR2 as YYNGEE. The CDR3 has 14 residues. Trimming left V 4 bases short and J 2 bases short, with 13 bases between. This CDR3 is CASSQGDTTYEQYF. The CDR3 nucleotides are TGTGCCAGCAGCCAAGGGGACACTACCTACGAGCAGTACTTC.

CDR3 loop: CASSDVRQGAIGELFF. As DNA, the CDR3 is TGTGCCAGCAGTGACGTGAGGCAGGGGGCGATCGGGGAGCTGTTTTTT. This rearrangement joins TRBV6-4 to TRBJ2-2; 8 nucleotides align to TRBD1. Trimming removed 2 bases from V and 7 bases from J; junction bases left unmatched: 9. The length of the CDR3 is 16 residues. From germline, CDR1 is MRHNA and CDR2 SNTAGT.

V and J are TRBV4-3 and TRBJ1-1; 9 positions agree with TRBD1. Germline V CDR1 and CDR2: LGHNA, YSLEER. The trim removed 0 bases at V and 0 bases at J, leaving 8 bases unmatched. The CDR3 loop spans 18 amino acids. This CDR3 is CASSQDLGQGTVNTEAFF. The CDR3 DNA follows: TGCGCCAGCAGCCAAGATCTAGGACAGGGGACAGTGAACACTGAAGCTTTCTTT.

The chain combines TRBV11-2 with TRBJ2-3, with D perhaps matching TRBD1 (6 bases). The CDR3 is 14 amino acids. V gave up 0 bases and J gave up 7 bases, with 11 bases separating them. Germline CDR1 is SGHAT and CDR2 is FQNNGV. DNA of the CDR3: TGTGCCAGCAGCTTAGATCAGGGGCTACATACGCAGTATTTT. Its translation is CASSLDQGLHTQYF. Complete variable domain (other parts from reference TRBV11-2 and TRBJ2-3): EAGVAQSPRYKIIEKRQSVAFWCNPISGHATLYWYQQILGQGPKLLIQFQNNGVVDDSQLPKDRFSAERLKGVDSTLKIQPAKLEDSAVYLCASSLDQGLHTQYFGPGTRLTVL.

J is TRBJ1-3 and V is TRBV18; 7 bases agree with TRBD1. Germline CDR1 reads KGHSH; CDR2 reads LQKENI. V was pared by 4 bases and J by 4 bases, with 4 bases of the junction left unmatched. The CDR3 is made up of 14 amino acids. The CDR3 DNA follows: TGTGCCAGCTCACGGGACAGAGACGGAAACACCATATATTTT. It is translated as CASSRDRDGNTIYF.

The chain links TRBV7-9 to TRBJ2-7, with no clear D. Germline-derived CDR1 and CDR2 are SEHNR and FQNEAQ (reference sequence). The CDR3 totals 14 residues. Between the trimmed V and J ends, which lost 1 base and 2 bases, there was a span of 9 bases. For the CDR3, the DNA is TGTGCCAGCAGCTTAGGCAGATTTGCCTACGAGCAGTACTTC. Translation gives CASSLGRFAYEQYF.

The CDR3 loop reads CASSVDPDWTYEQYF. CDR3 nucleotides: TGTGCCAGCAGCGTAGATCCGGACTGGACCTACGAGCAGTACTTC. The V gene is TRBV9, the J gene TRBJ2-7, with D perhaps matching TRBD2 (5 bases). V was clipped by 0 bases and J by 2 bases, with 12 bases between them. Germline V gene sequence: CDR1 SGDLS, CDR2 YYNGEE. The CDR3 length is 15 residues.

The chain has TRBV7-2 and TRBJ2-1; a possible D gene is TRBD2 (5 bases). This CDR3 comprises 13 residues. Germline CDR1 is SGHTA and CDR2 is FQGNSA. V shed 1 base and J shed 6 bases, with 7 bases lying between them. The CDR3 loop is CASSLGGINEQFF. The CDR3 DNA follows: TGTGCCAGCAGCTTAGGAGGGATCAATGAGCAGTTCTTC.

The chain carries TRBV4-3 and TRBJ1-2, with D perhaps TRBD1 (6 bases). The CDR3 has 15 residues. The ends were cut back, 4 bases at V and 3 bases at J, with 15 bases in the middle. The germline V gene has CDR1 LGHNA and CDR2 YSLEER. CDR3 sequence reads: CASSLQTGGDYGYTF. The DNA of the CDR3 is TGCGCCAGCAGCCTTCAGACGGGGGGCGACTATGGCTACACCTTC.

V and J are TRBV13 and TRBJ2-1; D is unclear. This CDR3 is 13 amino acids long. Germline CDR1 reads PRHDT; CDR2 reads FYEKMQ (reference sequence). V was clipped by 5 bases and J by 9 bases, with 14 bases between them. The chain's CDR3 is CASSPDPPGEQFF. In DNA, the CDR3 is TGTGCCAGCAGCCCCGACCCTCCGGGTGAGCAGTTCTTC.

The chain has TRBV15 and TRBJ2-6; 8 bases are shared with TRBD2. The germline CDR1 and CDR2 sequences are LNHNV and YYDKDF (reference sequence). V trimming: 1 base; J trimming: 2 bases; junction bases outside the gene matches: 4. CDR3 length: 17 residues. The CDR3 nucleotides are TGTGCCACCAGCAGAGTAGGACTAGCAGCTGGGGCCAACGTCCTGACTTTC. This gives the protein CATSRVGLAAGANVLTF. Full variable domain (remainder filled in from reference TRBV15 and TRBJ2-6): DAMVIQNPRYQVTQFGKPVTLSCSQTLNHNVMYWYQQKSSQAPKLLFHYYDKDFNNEADTPDNFQSRRPNTSFCFLDIRSPGLGDTAMYLCATSRVGLAAGANVLTFGAGSRLTVL.

This chain joins TRBV5-1 and TRBJ2-3; no clear D gene. The V gene's germline CDR1 is SGHRS and CDR2 YFSETQ. V lost 2 bases to trimming and J lost 5 bases, with 9 bases between them. The CDR3 consists of 13 residues. For the CDR3, the DNA is TGCGCCAGCAGCTTTGATAGGGAAGATACGCAGTATTTT. Its translation is CASSFDREDTQYF.

The CDR3 sequence: CASSHSGTASSYEQYF. The CDR3 coding sequence is TGCGCCAGCAGCCATTCCGGGACAGCGAGCTCCTACGAGCAGTACTTC. The rearrangement uses TRBV4-1 and TRBJ2-7; 7 nucleotides align to TRBD1. The CDR3 loop spans 16 amino acids. Germline assignment: CDR1 MGHRA and CDR2 YSYEKL. With 3 bases clipped from V and 0 bases from J, the junction kept 8 bases outside the gene matches.

The CDR3 DNA reads TGTGCCAGCAGTTACTCGAGCGGGGGGGCCGGAGAGACCCAGTACTTC. Protein sequence: CASSYSSGGAGETQYF. This chain connects TRBV6-5 to TRBJ2-5, with 10 bases that match TRBD2. The CDR3 spans 16 residues. Germline lookup yields CDR1 MNHEY and CDR2 SVGAGI. V dropped 0 bases and J dropped 4; count of bases not matched to a gene: 5.